This T cell receptor beta chain was documented in a study of T cell responses to AZD1222 COVID-19 vaccine. Measured with immunoSEQ multiplex PCR; TCRdb has only the in-frame clones, and not every one. The sample consists of 120,000 or so clones, 88% of them appearing once. The TCR comes from an adult in good health. Material: peripheral blood, obtained on day 0 of AZD1222 vaccination.

CDR3 bases: TGTGCCAGCAGTTACTCGTTGAGAGAGACCCAGTACTTC. It specifies CASSYSLRETQYF. The chain combines TRBV6-5 with TRBJ2-5, with D unclear. The CDR3 has 13 amino acids. Germline V CDR1 and CDR2: MNHEY, SVGAGI. V lost 0 bases and J lost 4, with 6 bases in between.